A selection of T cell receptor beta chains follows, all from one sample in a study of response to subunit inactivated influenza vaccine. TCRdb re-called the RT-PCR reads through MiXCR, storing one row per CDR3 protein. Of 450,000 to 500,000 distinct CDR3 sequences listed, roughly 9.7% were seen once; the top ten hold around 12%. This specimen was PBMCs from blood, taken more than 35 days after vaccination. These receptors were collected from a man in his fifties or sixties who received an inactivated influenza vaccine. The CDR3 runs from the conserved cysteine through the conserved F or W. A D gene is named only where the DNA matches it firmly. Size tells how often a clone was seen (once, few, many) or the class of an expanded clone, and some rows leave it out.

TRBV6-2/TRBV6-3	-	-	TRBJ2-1	TGTGCCAGCAGTTTGGGGGCCATCAATGAGCAGTTCTTC	CASSLGAINEQFF
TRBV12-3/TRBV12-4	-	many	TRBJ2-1	TGTGCCAGCAGTTTTAGGCAGAGCTACAATGAGCAGTTCTTC	CASSFRQSYNEQFF
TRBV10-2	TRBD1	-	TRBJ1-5	TGCGCCAGCAGTGTGGACAGGGGGAACAATCAGCCCCAGCATTTT	CASSVDRGNNQPQHF
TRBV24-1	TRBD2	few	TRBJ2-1	TGTGCCACCAGTGACCCCCGTCGGTGGCTAGCGGAGAGCAATGAGCAGTTCTTC	CATSDPRRWLAESNEQFF
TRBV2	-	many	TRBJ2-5	TGTGCCAGCACAATTACTAGAGAAGAGACCCAGTACTTC	CASTITREETQYF
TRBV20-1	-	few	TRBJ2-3	TGCAGTGCTAGAGATTTGGCTAGGGTCAGGGATACGCAGTATTTT	CSARDLARVRDTQYF
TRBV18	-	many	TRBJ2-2	TGTGCCAGCTCACCAGCAGGGGTGAACACCGGGGAGCTGTTTTTT	CASSPAGVNTGELFF
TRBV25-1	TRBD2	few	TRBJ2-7	TGTGCCAGCCGGACTAGCGGGATCGCCACCGAGCAGTACTTC	CASRTSGIATEQYF
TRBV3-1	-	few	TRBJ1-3	TGTGCCAGCAGCCAAGGAGTTCACTCTGGAAACACCATATATTTT	CASSQGVHSGNTIYF
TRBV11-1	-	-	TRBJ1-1	TGTGCCAGCAGCGTACACACTGAAGCTTTCTTT	CASSVHTEAFF
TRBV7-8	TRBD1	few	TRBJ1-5	TGTGCCAGCAGCCCAGGGACAGGGGAGGGTCAGCCCCAGCATTTT	CASSPGTGEGQPQHF
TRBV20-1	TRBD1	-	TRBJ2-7	TGCAGTGCCCGCGGACAGGCACTACCGACCTACGAGCAGTACTTC	CSARGQALPTYEQYF
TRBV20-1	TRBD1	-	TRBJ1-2	TGCAGTGCTAGAGCCTCCACAGGGGGCTATGGCTACACCTTC	CSARASTGGYGYTF
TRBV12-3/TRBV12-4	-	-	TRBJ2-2	TGTGCCAGCAGTTTTGGGGTAACCGGGGAGCTGTTTTTT	CASSFGVTGELFF
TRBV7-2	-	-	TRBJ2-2	TGTGCCAGCAGCTTAGTATCGCTAGCACCGAACACCGGGGAGCTGTTTTTT	CASSLVSLAPNTGELFF
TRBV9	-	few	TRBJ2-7	TGTGCCAGCAGCCTCCGGACGGACACCTACGAGCAGTACTTC	CASSLRTDTYEQYF
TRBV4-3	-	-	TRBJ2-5	TGCGCCAGCAGCCTACAGGTTATCCAAGAGACCCAGTACTTC	CASSLQVIQETQYF
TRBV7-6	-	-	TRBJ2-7	TGTGCCAGCAGCTTAGGCCCGAGCTTGGGGCACTACGAGCAGTACTTC	CASSLGPSLGHYEQYF
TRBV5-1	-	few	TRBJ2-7	TGCGCCAGCAGCTATGAAAGGGCAACCTACGAGCAGTACTTC	CASSYERATYEQYF
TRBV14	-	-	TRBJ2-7	TGTGCCAGCAGCCTTCAAGGGACGTCAGCCGGGCCTTACGAGCAGTACTTC	CASSLQGTSAGPYEQYF
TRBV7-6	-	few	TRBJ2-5	TGTGCCAGCAGCTTACTAGGGGCCCGGCAAGAGACCCAGTACTTC	CASSLLGARQETQYF
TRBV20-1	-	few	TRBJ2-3	TGCAGTGCTAGACCCTTGGCAGGGTTAGCAGATACGCAGTATTTT	CSARPLAGLADTQYF
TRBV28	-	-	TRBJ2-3	TGTGCCAGCAGGGCCCAGGGAACAGATACGCAGTATTTT	CASRAQGTDTQYF
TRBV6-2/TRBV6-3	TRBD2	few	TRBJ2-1	TGTGCCAGCAGTCGACTAGCCCCCAGCTCCTACAATGAGCAGTTCTTC	CASSRLAPSSYNEQFF
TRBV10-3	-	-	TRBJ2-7	TGTGCCATCAGTGAGTTTTGGATGACACAGGGAGGGGGCGGCGAGGAGCAGTACTTC	CAISEFWMTQGGGGEEQYF
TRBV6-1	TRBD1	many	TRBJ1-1	TGTGCCACTTCGAGAGAACAGGGGGCTGGCACTGAAGCTTTCTTT	CATSREQGAGTEAFF
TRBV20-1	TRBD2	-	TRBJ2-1	TGCAGTGCTAGAGACCCTAGCGGGAGCATCAATGAGCAGTTCTTC	CSARDPSGSINEQFF
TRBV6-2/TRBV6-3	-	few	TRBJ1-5	TGTGCCAGCAGTTACCGACGGGACGTCCGCCAGCCCCAGCATTTT	CASSYRRDVRQPQHF
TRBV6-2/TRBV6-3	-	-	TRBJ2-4	TGTGCCAGCAGTTACTCGAAGCCAGGGACAATCGGAAACATTCAGTACTTC	CASSYSKPGTIGNIQYF
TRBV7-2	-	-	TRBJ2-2	TGTGCCAGCAGCTTACGGCGGACCCTGAACACCGGGGAGCTGTTTTTT	CASSLRRTLNTGELFF
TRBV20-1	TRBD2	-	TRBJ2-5	TGCAGTGCTAGTCGGGGGGAGGAGACCCAGTACTTC	CSASRGEETQYF
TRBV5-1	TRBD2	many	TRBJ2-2	TGCGCCAGCAGCTTGTACCCCCAAAGTAGCGGGGACGACACCGGGGAGCTGTTTTTT	CASSLYPQSSGDDTGELFF
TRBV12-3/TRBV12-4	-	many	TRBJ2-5	TGTGCCAGCAGTTTGAGTAAAGGGACCCAGTACTTC	CASSLSKGTQYF
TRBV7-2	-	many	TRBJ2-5	TGTGCCAGCAGACAACGGGGCGTGGAGACCCAGTACTTC	CASRQRGVETQYF
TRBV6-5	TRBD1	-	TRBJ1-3	TGTGCCAGCAGTTACCGGGCAGGGGGCCTCACTGGAAACACCATATATTTT	CASSYRAGGLTGNTIYF
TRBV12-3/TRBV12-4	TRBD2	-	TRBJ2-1	TGTGCCAGCAGTTCCGGACTAGCGGGAGCCTCCTACAATGAGCAGTTCTTC	CASSSGLAGASYNEQFF
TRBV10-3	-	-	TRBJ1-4	TGTGCCATCAGTGAACGGGAGGGGATTGGTGAAAAACTGTTTTTT	CAISEREGIGEKLFF
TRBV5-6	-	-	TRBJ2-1	TGTGCCAGCAACAGGCACAATGAGCAGTTCTTC	CASNRHNEQFF
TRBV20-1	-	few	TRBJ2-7	TGCAGTGCTAGTACTACAGGGAGCTCCTACGAGCAGTACTTC	CSASTTGSSYEQYF
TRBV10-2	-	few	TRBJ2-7	TGCGCCAGCAGTGAGGACGAGCAGTACTTC	CASSEDEQYF
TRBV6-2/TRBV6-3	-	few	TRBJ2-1	TGTGCCAGCAGTTGGGGGGCGGCCTACAATGAGCAGTTCTTC	CASSWGAAYNEQFF
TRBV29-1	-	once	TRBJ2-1	TGCGGCGTTAACTCAGGGTCTAGCTACAATGAGCAGTTCTTC	CGVNSGSSYNEQFF
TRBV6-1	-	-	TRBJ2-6	TGTGCCAGCGCTAAAAGCGTAGGAGGCGCTGGGGCCAACGTCCTGACTTTC	CASAKSVGGAGANVLTF
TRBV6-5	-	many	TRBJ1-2	TGTGCCAGCAGTTACTCGTGGCAGGCAGTCGGTGGCTACACCTTC	CASSYSWQAVGGYTF
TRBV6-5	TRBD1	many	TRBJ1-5	TGTGCCAGCAGTTACTTGGGACAGGTTGAAAATCAGCCCCAGCATTTT	CASSYLGQVENQPQHF